This passage covers 8 T cell receptor beta chains from one sample sequenced in a study of blood T cells in healthy people across ages. The authors ran a second PCR of roughly 6 to 12 cycles using a sample-barcoded 5' primer and a J-beta primer mix. TCRdb recomputed calls from the 5' RACE reads with MiXCR, one row per CDR3 protein. The sample lists around 800,000 distinct CDR3 sequences, 20% to 30% occurring once. These sequences were also reported in another study, on T cells of mothers and their children.

Sequencing was performed on blood. Receptors were obtained from a boy between 10 and 17 years old in good health.

The V and J genes are TRBV7-2 and TRBJ2-2; D is possibly TRBD1 (6 bases). Per germline, CDR1 SGHTA and CDR2 FQGNSA. The CDR3 is made up of 16 amino acids. The V end was cut by 3 bases, the J end by 4 bases, with 15 bases between. The CDR3 loop is CASSFNGGWGTGELFF. As DNA, the CDR3 is TGTGCCAGCAGCTTCAATGGGGGCTGGGGCACCGGGGAGCTGTTTTTT.

This clonotype was recorded a few times. The V call is TRBV20-1, the J call TRBJ2-1, with TRBD2 matching over 7 bases. The V gene's germline CDR1 is DFQATT and CDR2 SNEGSKA (reference sequence). The CDR3 has 14 amino acids. V lost 3 bases and J lost 10; bases outside the gene matches: 12. CDR3 bases: TGCAGTGCTAGGCTGGTGGGGGGGACGGAAGAGCAGTTCTTC. Its protein product is CSARLVGGTEEQFF.

This clonotype was found a few times. This sequence joins TRBV7-2 and TRBJ2-4; D might be TRBD1 (6 bases). The CDR3 spans 14 residues. Germline V gives CDR1 SGHTA, CDR2 FQGNSA. Trimming took 5 bases from V and 8 from J, leaving 16 bases between them. Here the CDR3 reads CASSPTGFRDIQYF. CDR3 DNA sequence: TGTGCCAGCAGCCCCACAGGGTTTAGGGACATTCAGTACTTC.

The V and J genes are TRBV9 and TRBJ1-6; TRBD1 matches 11 bases. The V gene end was trimmed by 2 bases and the J gene end by 9 bases; junction bases not matched to a gene: 4. The CDR3 runs to 15 residues. CDR1 and CDR2 from the germline V gene are SGDLS and YYNGEE. DNA of the CDR3: TGTGCCAGCAGCGTGTCCGGGACAGGGGGTTCACCCCTCCACTTT. The encoded protein is CASSVSGTGGSPLHF.

Comment on this clonotype: The junction and the germline gene differ at one end; a read error may be behind it. This chain joins TRBV27 and TRBJ1-5, with D perhaps matching TRBD1 (5 bases). Germline V CDR1 and CDR2: MNHEY, SMNVEV (reference sequence). This CDR3 comprises 15 residues. CDR3 region: CASGLSRGSNQPQHF. DNA for the CDR3: TGTGCCAGCGGTTTATCTAGGGGAAGCAATCAGCCCCAGCATTTT.

The chain combines TRBV3-1 with TRBJ2-5; 7 nucleotides agree with TRBD1. V lost 0 bases and J lost 2; bases outside the gene matches: 3. This CDR3 region has 15 residues. Germline V CDR1 and CDR2: LGHDT, YNNKEL (reference sequence). The CDR3 sequence: CASSQDPGGQETQYF. The CDR3 bases are TGTGCCAGCAGCCAAGATCCAGGGGGTCAAGAGACCCAGTACTTC.

V and J are TRBV28 and TRBJ2-7; TRBD2 agrees at 7 bases. Trimming removed 6 bases from V and 9 bases from J; junction bases left unmatched: 20. The germline V gene encodes CDR1 MDHEN and CDR2 SYDVKM. This CDR3 has 16 residues. DNA of the CDR3: TGTGCCAGCAGCCCCCCAGTGGCGGGAGCTGATACGAGGCAGTACTTC. This codes for CASSPPVAGADTRQYF.

The chain joins TRBV12-3 or TRBV12-4 to TRBJ2-1; 12 bases align to TRBD2. CDR3 size: 15 residues. The V and J ends lost 6 bases and 11 bases, in that order; junction bases with no gene match: 11. The CDR3 nucleotides are TGTGCCAGCAGATCTCAACTAGCGGGGGGCCTAAAGCAGTTCTTC. Translated: CASRSQLAGGLKQFF.